This T cell receptor (beta chain) was sequenced for a study of blood T cells in healthy people across ages. V was pared by 6 bases and J by 7 bases, with 12 bases of the junction left unmatched. This CDR3 comprises 16 residues. Germline-derived CDR1 and CDR2 are SGHTA and FQGNSA. It was with a sample-barcoded 5' primer and a J-beta primer mix that a second PCR of roughly 6 to 12 cycles was run. Every individual sample yielded 3 million or more paired-end reads (each containing CDR3). TCRdb ran MiXCR on the 5' RACE reads and lists one entry per CDR3 protein. Of about 720,000 distinct CDR3 sequences listed, 25% are singletons. A few counts support this clonotype. These data also formed part of another study, on T cells of mothers and their children. That source adds: Per mother, over 9 million TCR beta CDR3 reads were obtained; per child, about 3 million.

This chain links TRBV7-2 with TRBJ1-4, with 9 bases matching TRBD1. The sample taken for sequencing was blood. The TCR was taken from a boy aged 5-17 years in good health. The CDR3 coding sequence is TGTGCCAGCAGACTAGGGACAGGGAACAGGGGTGAAAAACTGTTTTTT. It codes for CASRLGTGNRGEKLFF.